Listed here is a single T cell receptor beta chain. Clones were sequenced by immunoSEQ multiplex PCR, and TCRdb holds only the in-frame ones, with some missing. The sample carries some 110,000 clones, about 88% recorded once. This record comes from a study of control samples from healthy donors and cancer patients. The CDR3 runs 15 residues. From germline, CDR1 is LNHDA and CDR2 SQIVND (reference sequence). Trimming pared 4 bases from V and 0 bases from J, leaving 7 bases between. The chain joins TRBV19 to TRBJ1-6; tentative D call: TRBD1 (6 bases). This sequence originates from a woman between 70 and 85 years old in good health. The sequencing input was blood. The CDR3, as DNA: TGTGCCAGTAGTAGGGACAACTCCTATAATTCACCCCTCCACTTT. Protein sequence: CASSRDNSYNSPLHF.